The 27 T cell receptor beta chains given below trace back to one sample, sequenced in a study of shared clonotypes between healthy human individuals. Generated by immunoSEQ multiplex PCR, the TCRdb table keeps only in-frame clones and is missing some. The table records about 2,200,000 clones, around 93% of them present only once. Naive CD8 cells lacked CD45RO and underwent positive selection for CCR7, leaving out terminally differentiated effector memory CD45RA+ cells. Sequenced sample: naive CD8+ T cells from PBMCs. The receptors stem from a man aged 18 to 29 in good health. Some clones in this sample may be carry-over from other donors' samples.

Concerning this clone itself: The junction departs from the called germline gene at one end, perhaps through a read error. V is TRBV25-1 and J is TRBJ1-3; D possibly corresponds to TRBD1 (5 bases). Germline V gene lookup returns CDR1 MGHDK and CDR2 SYGVNS. The CDR3 has 11 residues. This CDR3 reads CASRRGTTIYF. In DNA form, the CDR3 reads TGTGCCAGCAGGAGGGGAACCACCATATATTTT.

The chain combines TRBV6-1 with TRBJ2-7; D gene unclear. V was trimmed by 1 base and J by 3 bases, leaving 13 bases between them. Germline CDR1 reads MNHNS; CDR2 reads SASEGT. The CDR3 spans 15 residues. Written as DNA, the CDR3 is TGTGCCAGCAGTGAAGGGTCGCGCGGCTACTACGAGCAGTACTTC. It translates to CASSEGSRGYYEQYF.

The V gene is TRBV19, the J gene TRBJ1-3; D is unresolved. Germline V lookup: CDR1 LNHDA, CDR2 SQIVND (reference sequence). Trimming removed 3 bases from V and 0 bases from J, with 15 bases in between. The CDR3 is made up of 17 amino acids. The CDR3 is CASSIEEGFYSGNTIYF. In DNA, the CDR3 is TGTGCCAGTAGTATCGAGGAAGGGTTTTACTCTGGAAACACCATATATTTT.

This clone was counted between two and nine times. J is TRBJ1-1 and V is TRBV19; D is undetermined. The CDR3 sequence is 12 residues long. With 6 bases removed from V and 5 bases from J, the gap between germline ends came to 10 bases. CDR1 is LNHDA, CDR2 SQIVND, per germline (reference sequence). The CDR3 sequence is CASSLLPTEAFF. The DNA of the CDR3 is TGTGCCAGTAGCTTATTACCTACTGAAGCTTTCTTT.

The V call is TRBV11-2, the J call TRBJ1-3, with D possibly TRBD1 on 5 matching bases. V was pared by 3 bases and J by 6 bases, with 21 bases between. The CDR3 consists of 17 residues. The V gene's germline CDR1 is SGHAT and CDR2 FQNNGV. Written as DNA, the CDR3 is TGTGCCAGCAGCTTGTCTGGGACTGCAACTCTGGCAAACACCATATATTTT. This gives the protein CASSLSGTATLANTIYF.

This chain connects TRBV4-1 to TRBJ1-5; D gene unclear. The ends were cut back, 3 bases at V and 0 bases at J, with 15 bases in the middle. The CDR3 spans 17 residues. CDR1 is MGHRA and CDR2 is YSYEKL in the germline V gene. The chain's CDR3 is CASSHVTRVFSNQPQHF. In DNA form, the CDR3 reads TGCGCCAGCAGCCATGTTACTAGGGTCTTTAGCAATCAGCCCCAGCATTTT.

The gene calls are TRBV30 and TRBJ1-4; the D is unclear. This CDR3 is built from 18 residues. Germline lookup yields CDR1 GTSNPN and CDR2 SVGIG (reference sequence). V was shortened by 0 bases and J by 0 bases, with 17 bases between the two germline ends. CDR3: CAWSVQTPQIATNEKLFF. CDR3 DNA: TGTGCCTGGAGTGTACAAACCCCACAAATTGCAACTAATGAAAAACTGTTTTTT.

The CDR3 loop is CASRDRGWYTEAFF. In DNA, the CDR3 is TGTGCCAGCAGGGACAGGGGGTGGTACACTGAAGCTTTCTTT. The V gene is TRBV27, the J gene TRBJ1-1; 10 positions agree with TRBD1. V shed 6 bases, J shed 3 bases, and the junction held 4 bases outside the gene matches. This CDR3 comprises 14 residues. CDR1 MNHEY and CDR2 SMNVEV come from the germline V gene (reference sequence).

V usage is TRBV5-6 and J usage is TRBJ2-2; D may be TRBD2 (5 bases). This CDR3 has 13 residues. Germline V CDR1 and CDR2: SGHDT, YYEEEE. V lost 7 bases to trimming and J lost 2 bases, with 9 bases between them. CDR3 in amino acids: CASCLANTGELFF. The CDR3 bases are TGTGCCAGCTGCCTAGCCAACACCGGGGAGCTGTTTTTT.

J is TRBJ2-7 and V is TRBV2, with D perhaps TRBD1 or TRBD2 (5 bases each). V lost 4 bases to trimming and J lost 0 bases, with 7 bases between them. The CDR3 contains 13 residues. Germline CDR1 and CDR2: SNHLY and FYNNEI. The CDR3 coding sequence is TGTGCCAGCAGTGGGGGGTACTCCTACGAGCAGTACTTC. It translates to CASSGGYSYEQYF.

The CDR3 DNA reads as TGCGCCAGCAGCCAAGATGGAATGGAGCAGTACTTC. Translation gives CASSQDGMEQYF. The chain joins TRBV4-1 to TRBJ2-7; D is ambiguous. Looked up from germline, CDR1 is MGHRA and CDR2 is YSYEKL. V lost 0 bases, J lost 7 bases, and 7 bases lay in between. This CDR3 is 12 amino acids long.

Details on this clone: Different DNA sequences within this sample yield the same CDR3. The CDR3 bases are TGTGCCAGCAGCTTGGGAGTCAGGAACACTGAAGCTTTCTTT. This codes for CASSLGVRNTEAFF. The chain has TRBV5-6 and TRBJ1-1; D unresolved. CDR1 is SGHDT and CDR2 is YYEEEE in the germline V gene. The CDR3 runs to 14 residues. Trimming stripped 0 bases from V and 1 base from J, with 7 bases between.

The chain is built from TRBV15 and TRBJ1-5; D not resolved. CDR1 and CDR2 from the germline V gene are LNHNV and YYDKDF (reference sequence). CDR3 size: 17 residues. Trimming removed 4 bases at V and 0 bases at J, with 16 bases between. CDR3 in amino acids: CATSIVPQSDSNQPQHF. For the CDR3, the DNA is TGTGCCACCAGCATTGTCCCGCAGAGTGATAGCAATCAGCCCCAGCATTTT.

On this clone itself: Other DNA sequences in the same sample also yield this CDR3. The rearrangement links TRBV6-6 to TRBJ1-1; D is unclear. Germline-derived CDR1 and CDR2 are MNHNY and SVGAGI (reference sequence). The CDR3 loop spans 13 amino acids. Trimming took 1 base from V and 5 from J, leaving 8 bases between them. In DNA form, the CDR3 reads TGTGCCAGCAGTTACTTAGGGAGGACTGAAGCTTTCTTT. It translates to CASSYLGRTEAFF.

The V call is TRBV7-2, the J call TRBJ1-2; 9 bases match TRBD1. CDR3 length equals 14 residues. J lost 4 bases, V lost 5 bases, and 5 bases had no gene match. From germline, CDR1 is SGHTA and CDR2 FQGNSA. This chain's CDR3 is CASSPGQGAYGYTF. The CDR3 bases are TGTGCCAGCAGCCCGGGACAGGGAGCCTATGGCTACACCTTC.

The rearrangement links TRBV29-1 to TRBJ2-2, with D perhaps matching TRBD1 or TRBD2 (5 bases each). The ends were cut back, 7 bases at V and 8 bases at J, with 20 bases in the middle. CDR3 length equals 14 residues. Looked up from germline, CDR1 is SQVTM and CDR2 is ANQGSEA. CDR3 loop: CSAGIRDPGGELFF. The CDR3 DNA reads as TGCAGCGCCGGAATTCGGGACCCAGGGGGGGAGCTGTTTTTT.

In regard to this clone: In the same sample, other DNA sequences code for this CDR3. The chain links TRBV19 to TRBJ1-1; D is ambiguous. Trimming took off 3 bases at V and 1 base at J, with 9 bases between the two ends. In germline, CDR1 is LNHDA, CDR2 SQIVND (reference sequence). The CDR3 consists of 14 residues. As DNA, the CDR3 is TGTGCCAGTAGTATTGTCGGCGGGAACACTGAAGCTTTCTTT. Protein: CASSIVGGNTEAFF.

The J gene is TRBJ2-7, the V gene TRBV7-8; D gene unclear. V was shortened by 1 base and J by 7 bases, with 17 bases between the two germline ends. This CDR3 has 15 amino acids. Looked up from germline, CDR1 is SGHVS and CDR2 is FQNEAQ. CDR3 protein: CASSLGAGTRLEQYF. The CDR3 DNA reads TGTGCCAGCAGCTTAGGGGCAGGCACCCGACTGGAGCAGTACTTC.

This sequence joins TRBV29-1 and TRBJ2-5; 7 positions match TRBD2. The DNA matches TRBJ2-7 better at its end, which makes the J call doubtful. The CDR3 is made up of 13 amino acids. CDR1 is SQVTM and CDR2 is ANQGSEA in the germline V gene. CDR3 in DNA: TGCAGCGTTCAGCGGGGCCCGTACTACGAGCAGTACTTC. This sequence encodes CSVQRGPYYEQYF.

Here the CDR3 reads CASSQVLAGEGDQETQYF. DNA of the CDR3: TGCGCCAGCAGCCAAGTCCTAGCGGGAGAAGGGGACCAAGAGACCCAGTACTTC. The chain couples TRBV4-3 to TRBJ2-5, with 10 bases identical to TRBD2. Germline loops: CDR1 LGHNA, CDR2 YSLEER. There are 18 residues in the CDR3. V was clipped by 1 base and J by 0 bases; unmatched bases: 8.

V gene TRBV4-1 combines with J gene TRBJ2-7, with 8 bases aligning to TRBD2. The germline V gene has CDR1 MGHRA and CDR2 YSYEKL. The CDR3 consists of 14 residues. With 2 bases clipped from V and 3 bases from J, the junction kept 3 bases outside the gene matches. The CDR3 sequence is CASSQIAGSYEQYF. CDR3 in DNA: TGCGCCAGCAGCCAAATAGCGGGGAGCTACGAGCAGTACTTC.

J is TRBJ1-2 and V is TRBV29-1; 9 bases are shared with TRBD1. The CDR3 extends over 16 amino acids. With 7 bases clipped from V and 7 bases from J, the junction kept 19 bases outside the gene matches. Per the germline V gene, CDR1 is SQVTM and CDR2 is ANQGSEA. CDR3 residues: CSAEIWYRDRDPGYTF. As DNA, the CDR3 is TGCAGCGCCGAAATTTGGTACCGGGACAGGGACCCTGGCTACACCTTC.

The chain has TRBV9 and TRBJ1-2, with D perhaps TRBD1 (5 bases). The V gene's germline CDR1 is SGDLS and CDR2 YYNGEE. The germline V and J ends were trimmed by 3 bases and 0 bases, with 12 bases remaining between them. CDR3 length: 15 residues. The CDR3 DNA sequence: TGTGCCAGCAGCGCCCGCCCACAGGCTAACTATGGCTACACCTTC. It is translated as CASSARPQANYGYTF.

This clone was detected once. This chain links TRBV9 with TRBJ2-7; 9 bases agree with TRBD1. CDR3 length equals 15 residues. Per germline, CDR1 SGDLS and CDR2 YYNGEE. V dropped 2 bases and J dropped 3; count of bases not matched to a gene: 6. CDR3 sequence reads: CASSVRTGVLYEQYF. The CDR3 DNA follows: TGTGCCAGCAGCGTCCGGACAGGGGTTCTCTACGAGCAGTACTTC.

J is TRBJ2-3 and V is TRBV30; perhaps TRBD2 as D (5 bases). V lost 4 bases and J lost 2, with 16 bases in between. The CDR3 contains 15 residues. CDR1 and CDR2 (germline): GTSNPN, SVGIG (reference sequence). The CDR3 DNA reads TGTGCCTGGAAGTTATCGGGGTCAACCACAGATACGCAGTATTTT. Protein product: CAWKLSGSTTDTQYF.

J is TRBJ2-3 and V is TRBV6-6, with D perhaps TRBD1 or TRBD2 (6 bases each). V lost 6 bases and J 3 bases, leaving 16 bases between the germline ends. The germline gives CDR1 MNHNY, CDR2 SVGAGI (reference sequence). The CDR3 is made up of 15 amino acids. This CDR3 reads CASRPTGRWTDTQYF. For the CDR3, the DNA is TGTGCCAGCAGGCCCACAGGGAGGTGGACAGATACGCAGTATTTT.

The chain links TRBV5-1 to TRBJ2-7, with 10 bases lining up with TRBD2. This CDR3 has 15 residues. The junction had 6 bases not matched to a gene; V was cut back by 3 bases and J by 3 bases. CDR1 and CDR2 (germline): SGHRS, YFSETQ. In DNA, the CDR3 is TGCGCCAGCAGCTCCGGACTAGCGGCGATCTACGAGCAGTACTTC. It codes for CASSSGLAAIYEQYF.